Following are 21 T cell receptor beta chains from one sample sequenced in a study of graft-versus-host responses after intestinal transplantation. The data were produced by immunoSEQ multiplex PCR, yet TCRdb's version contains in-frame clones alone and is incomplete. The repertoire holds around 15,000 clones, approximately 62% seen once, with roughly 12% in the top ten. Graft specimens yielded both intraepithelial and lamina propria lymphocytes. Sequenced material: ileum tissue, taken 524 days after transplant. The receptors here all came from a human patient who received an intestinal transplant, so some T cells may come from the graft donor.

This clone was counted once. A junction end diverges from the germline sequence, so it may reflect a read error. The same CDR3 can be traced to other DNA sequences in this sample. The chain combines TRBV5-6 with TRBJ2-3; 10 bases align to TRBD2. CDR3 length: 15 amino acids. Germline loops: CDR1 SGHDT, CDR2 YYEEEE. CDR3 in amino acids: CASSLDSGGSDTQYF. CDR3 sequence (DNA): TGTGCCAGCAGCTTGGATAGCGGGGGGTCAGATACGCAATATTTT. The full variable domain, with the rest looked up from reference TRBV5-6 and TRBJ2-3, is DAGVTQSPTHLIKTRGQQVTLRCSPKSGHDTVSWYQQALGQGPQFIFQYYEEEERQRGNFPDRFSGHQFPNYSSELNVNALLLGDSALYLCASSLDSGGSDTQYFGPGTRLTVL.

This clone was seen a few times. The gene calls are TRBV7-9 and TRBJ2-3; 12 nucleotides agree with TRBD2. The CDR3 covers 19 residues. Germline V gene sequence: CDR1 SEHNR, CDR2 FQNEAQ (reference sequence). Losses at the gene ends were 1 base for V and 2 bases for J; bases not matched to a gene: 10. The CDR3 DNA reads TGTGCCAGCAGCTTAGGGCTAGCGGGGGGGCCGATGCCCACAGATACGCAGTATTTT. Protein sequence: CASSLGLAGGPMPTDTQYF.

This rearrangement joins TRBV10-3 to TRBJ1-2; 9 bases line up with TRBD1. Looked up from germline, CDR1 is ENHRY and CDR2 is SYGVKD. The CDR3 consists of 15 residues. The V and J ends lost 3 bases and 4 bases, in that order; junction bases with no gene match: 6. The CDR3 region has the DNA TGTGCCATCAGTGAAACAGGGGGCGCCTCCTATGGCTACACCTTC. Translation gives CAISETGGASYGYTF.

J is TRBJ2-5 and V is TRBV19; no clear D. Germline V CDR1 and CDR2: LNHDA, SQIVND (reference sequence). V gave up 3 bases and J gave up 1 base, with 9 bases separating them. The CDR3 totals 14 residues. The CDR3 protein is CASSMRTAQETQYF. CDR3 DNA: TGTGCCAGTAGTATGCGAACAGCCCAAGAGACCCAGTACTTC.

This clone was counted only a few times. The rearrangement joins TRBV30 to TRBJ2-3; D is perhaps TRBD1 (6 bases). The CDR3 runs 13 residues. Per germline, CDR1 GTSNPN and CDR2 SVGIG (reference sequence). V was trimmed by 0 bases and J by 9 bases, leaving 13 bases between them. The CDR3 loop is CAWSVADTGTQYF. The DNA for the CDR3 is TGTGCCTGGAGTGTCGCGGACACAGGGACGCAGTATTTT.

This clone has just a few counts. The chain carries TRBV4-2 and TRBJ1-2, with 7 bases fitting TRBD1. This CDR3 spans 14 amino acids. After removal of 4 bases from V and 0 bases from J, the junction contained 2 bases not matched to a gene. Germline V CDR1 and CDR2: LGHNA, YNFKEQ. CDR3 residues: CASSRTGSNYGYTF. The CDR3 nucleotides read TGTGCCAGCAGCCGGACAGGTTCTAACTATGGCTACACCTTC.

The chain combines TRBV7-2 with TRBJ2-4, with TRBD1 identical over 8 bases. The length of the CDR3 is 14 residues. With V trimmed by 4 bases and J by 5 bases, 4 bases remained unmatched. Germline V gene sequence: CDR1 SGHTA, CDR2 FQGNSA. The CDR3 sequence: CASSYQGAENIQYF. The CDR3 nucleotides are TGTGCCAGCAGCTACCAGGGGGCAGAAAACATTCAGTACTTC.

CDR3: CASSFTENTEAFF. The CDR3, as DNA: TGTGCCAGCAGCTTCACAGAGAACACTGAAGCTTTCTTT. The rearrangement joins TRBV11-3 to TRBJ1-1; D is undetermined. Trimming removed 3 bases from V and 1 base from J, with 6 bases in between. Germline CDR1 reads SGHNT; CDR2 reads YENEEA. The CDR3 extends over 13 amino acids.

The CDR3 nucleotides read TGTGCCAGCGCCACAGGGGGAAGCTACACCTTC. This sequence encodes CASATGGSYTF. The V call is TRBV6-5, the J call TRBJ1-2; 8 bases are a match to TRBD1. CDR3 size: 11 residues. V gave up 8 bases and J gave up 9 bases; unmatched junction bases: 5. The germline CDR1 and CDR2 sequences are MNHEY and SVGAGI.

This clone occurred a few times. V is TRBV29-1 and J is TRBJ2-6; TRBD1 agrees at 10 bases. V shed 7 bases and J 2 bases; nucleotides not matched to a gene: 8. The CDR3 totals 16 residues. Germline V gives CDR1 SQVTM, CDR2 ANQGSEA. The CDR3 DNA follows: TGCAGCGCTGGGGACAGGGGAGGGACTGGGGCCAACGTCCTGACTTTC. Its protein is CSAGDRGGTGANVLTF.

The gene calls are TRBV19 and TRBJ2-1, with D possibly being TRBD1 (6 bases). The germline V gene has CDR1 LNHDA and CDR2 SQIVND (reference sequence). The ends were cut back, 4 bases at V and 8 bases at J, with 15 bases in the middle. The CDR3 totals 14 residues. CDR3 sequence reads: CASSRSRGEDEQFF. The CDR3 bases are TGTGCCAGTAGTAGGTCCAGGGGAGAGGATGAGCAGTTCTTC.

The chain recombines TRBV4-1 with TRBJ2-7; 9 bases map to TRBD1. In germline, CDR1 is MGHRA, CDR2 YSYEKL. This CDR3 region has 15 residues. V trimming: 0 bases; J trimming: 7 bases; junction bases outside the gene matches: 7. The CDR3 reads CASSQEGTGLGEQYF. The CDR3, as DNA: TGCGCCAGCAGCCAAGAGGGGACAGGGCTAGGGGAGCAGTACTTC.

V is TRBV7-2 and J is TRBJ1-2; the D is unclear. Germline CDR1 is SGHTA and CDR2 is FQGNSA. V lost 4 bases, J lost 2 bases, and 11 bases lay in between. The CDR3 is 14 amino acids. CDR3 in amino acids: CASSSTWQNYGYTF. CDR3 bases: TGTGCCAGCAGCTCCACCTGGCAGAACTATGGCTACACCTTC.

V gene TRBV4-3 combines with J gene TRBJ2-1; 9 bases are shared with TRBD1. The CDR3 runs to 16 residues. CDR1 is LGHNA and CDR2 is YSLEER in the germline V gene. V shed 1 base and J 6 bases; nucleotides not matched to a gene: 7. The CDR3 coding sequence is TGCGCCAGCAGCCAAGCCGTAGGGACAGGGAGCAATGAGCAGTTCTTC. It specifies CASSQAVGTGSNEQFF.

V is TRBV2 and J is TRBJ1-4, with D unclear. The CDR3 length is 13 residues. Trimming took 2 bases from V and 8 from J, leaving 9 bases between them. Per germline, CDR1 SNHLY and CDR2 FYNNEI. The DNA of the CDR3 is TGTGCCAGCAGTGAACAGCGAGGGGAAAAACTGTTTTTT. Amino acids: CASSEQRGEKLFF.

The rearrangement joins TRBV19 to TRBJ2-3; 7 bases agree with TRBD2. Unmatched junction bases numbered 13, after V lost 5 bases and J lost 5 bases. CDR3 length: 16 amino acids. Germline CDR1 LNHDA, CDR2 SQIVND (reference sequence). CDR3 loop: CASSDRGGTPGDTQYF. The CDR3 DNA reads TGTGCCAGTAGTGATAGGGGAGGGACTCCTGGAGATACGCAGTATTTT.

The chain employs TRBV11-3 and TRBJ2-2, with 8 bases matching TRBD2. The germline V gene has CDR1 SGHNT and CDR2 YENEEA. The CDR3 loop spans 15 amino acids. The trim removed 1 base at V and 6 bases at J, leaving 4 bases unmatched. CDR3 region: CASSLVGGGAGELFF. CDR3 nucleotides: TGTGCCAGCAGCTTAGTCGGGGGGGGCGCCGGGGAGCTGTTTTTT.

The genes are TRBV6-6 and TRBJ2-7, with TRBD2 matching over 11 bases. The V gene end was trimmed by 6 bases and the J gene end by 5 bases; junction bases not matched to a gene: 6. This CDR3 is built from 14 residues. Germline CDR1 is MNHNY and CDR2 is SVGAGI (reference sequence). The chain's CDR3 is CASSRLAGRDEQYF. The CDR3 DNA reads TGTGCCAGCAGCAGACTAGCGGGGAGAGACGAGCAGTACTTC.

The gene calls are TRBV6-1 and TRBJ2-4; possibly TRBD1 for D (5 bases). CDR3 length: 16 residues. Between the trimmed V and J ends, which lost 0 bases and 0 bases, there was a span of 9 bases. Germline V gives CDR1 MNHNS, CDR2 SASEGT. CDR3 amino acids: CASSEATGPAKNIQYF. For the CDR3, the DNA is TGTGCCAGCAGTGAAGCCACAGGCCCAGCCAAAAACATTCAGTACTTC.

The V call is TRBV27, the J call TRBJ2-7, with 9 bases lining up with TRBD1. The CDR3 has 13 amino acids. CDR1 is MNHEY and CDR2 is SMNVEV in the germline V gene (reference sequence). V shed 8 bases and J 3 bases; nucleotides not matched to a gene: 5. CDR3 sequence: CASAGTGIYEQYF. The CDR3 coding sequence is TGTGCCAGCGCCGGGACAGGGATCTACGAGCAGTACTTC.

Within the sample, this clone is medium-sized (0.01 to 0.1%). The CDR3 DNA reads as TGTGCCAGCAGGTTTGGACAGGGGTCCGACGAGCAGTACTTC. Translating it yields CASRFGQGSDEQYF. V usage is TRBV6-6 and J usage is TRBJ2-7; TRBD1 agrees at 9 bases. The CDR3 runs to 14 residues. The germline gives CDR1 MNHNY, CDR2 SVGAGI (reference sequence). Trimming removed 6 bases from V and 5 bases from J; junction bases left unmatched: 8.